One T cell receptor (beta chain) is described in this entry. Its antigen is currently unknown. This record comes from a study of beta chain features in type 1 diabetes. Expressed TCRB transcripts were sequenced because the isolated RNA had all been reverse transcribed beforehand. Clones were sequenced by immunoSEQ multiplex PCR, and TCRdb holds only the in-frame ones, with some missing. The data contain around 100,000 clones, around 30% of them singletons. Sorting with CD45RO/CCR7/CD25/CD127/CD95/CD27 yielded naive, central memory, regulatory and stem-like memory CD4+ cells. Every sorted population was more than 95% pure. Whole-study findings and limits: All four CD4+ subsets of Type 1 diabetes patients contained TCRB CDR3s that were moderately but significantly shorter. PCR may have favored shorter templates equally in patients and controls. When VDJ junctions were examined, type 1 diabetes patients showed fewer insertions and more deletions.

The clonotype comes from a woman aged 18-29 years with type 1 diabetes. The sequencing input was central memory CD4+ T cells from blood.

The CDR3 DNA is TGTGCCAGCAGCCGGACTAGCGGGAGGGAAACCGGGGAGCTGTTTTTT. Protein product: CASSRTSGRETGELFF. This chain connects TRBV7-6 to TRBJ2-2; TRBD2 aligns across 15 bases. This CDR3 is 16 amino acids long. The germline V gene encodes CDR1 SGHVS and CDR2 FNYEAQ. J was trimmed by 5 bases and V by 5 bases; bases with no gene match: 3. The full variable domain, its missing parts supplied by reference TRBV7-6 and TRBJ2-2, is GAGVSQSPRYKVTKRGQDVALRCDPISGHVSLYWYRQALGQGPEFLTYFNYEAQQDKSGLPNDRFSAERPEGSISTLTIQRTEQRDSAMYRCASSRTSGRETGELFFGEGSRLTVL.